The 11 T cell receptor beta chains listed next were all sequenced from one sample in a study of T-cell reconstitution after alpha-beta-depleted transplantation in children. TCRbeta library preparation incorporated unique molecular identifiers. TCRdb recomputed calls from the PCR reads with MiXCR, one row per CDR3 protein. Of 550,000 to 800,000 distinct CDR3 sequences listed, around 13% are singletons. The specimen comprised PBMCs, sampled before TCRalphabeta/CD19-depleted stem cell transplant. The receptors were sampled from a girl aged 2 to 9 with congenital amegakaryocytic thrombocytopenia, due to receive a stem cell transplant.

This clonotype has more than one count but fewer than ten. The chain has TRBV29-1 and TRBJ2-7, with D hard to call. Germline values: CDR1 SQVTM, CDR2 ANQGSEA. The CDR3 sequence is 12 residues long. V shed 4 bases and J shed 4 bases, with 11 bases lying between them. The CDR3 sequence is CSVVRLWYEQYF. The CDR3 nucleotides read TGCAGCGTTGTGAGACTCTGGTACGAGCAGTACTTC.

This clonotype was seen a handful of times. The rearrangement uses TRBV6-4 and TRBJ2-1, with 8 bases fitting TRBD2. The V gene's germline CDR1 is MRHNA and CDR2 SNTAGT. This CDR3 contains 15 residues. V lost 4 bases, J lost 8 bases, and 10 bases stayed unmatched. CDR3 nucleotides: TGTGCCAGCAGTGCAGGGACTAGTGGTAGTTATGAGCAGTTCTTC. This gives the protein CASSAGTSGSYEQFF.

As for this clonotype: Just one base apart from a much larger clone, this may be a read error. The V and J genes are TRBV29-1 and TRBJ2-7, with 9 bases that match TRBD2. The V gene's germline CDR1 is SQVTM and CDR2 ANQGSEA. This CDR3 has 13 amino acids. The CDR3 region has the DNA TGCAGCGTTGTCCTAGCGGGGTCCTACGAGCAGTGCTTC. It is translated as CSVVLAGSYEQCF.

This rearrangement joins TRBV7-9 to TRBJ2-1; D is unclear. Germline lookup yields CDR1 SEHNR and CDR2 FQNEAQ (reference sequence). The germline V and J ends were trimmed by 2 bases and 6 bases, with 8 bases remaining between them. The CDR3 totals 13 residues. In DNA, the CDR3 is TGTGCCAGCAGCTTAATGGGGATCAATGAGCAGTTCTTC. This encodes CASSLMGINEQFF. The full variable domain, in which reference TRBV7-9 and TRBJ2-1 provide the parts outside the CDR3, is DTGVSQNPRHKITKRGQNVTFRCDPISEHNRLYWYRQTLGQGPEFLTYFQNEAQLEKSRLLSDRFSAERPKGSFSTLEIQRTEQGDSAMYLCASSLMGINEQFFGPGTRLTVL.

Ten or more counts support this clonotype. The chain joins TRBV5-1 to TRBJ2-5; 11 bases are a match to TRBD2. The germline V gene has CDR1 SGHRS and CDR2 YFSETQ. CDR3 length: 17 residues. With 4 bases clipped from V and 3 bases from J, the junction kept 11 bases outside the gene matches. The CDR3 DNA follows: TGCGCCAGCAGCCGCCTCACCGTACTAGCGGGAGAAGAGACCCAGTACTTC. It specifies CASSRLTVLAGEETQYF.

Details on this clonotype: This may arise from a read error, as a much more abundant clone is one base away. The CDR3 loop is CSAKSGVIEQLF. The CDR3 coding sequence is TGCAGTGCCAAGAGCGGCGTGATTGAGCAGCTCTTC. V and J are TRBV20-1 and TRBJ2-1; a weak D match, TRBD2 (5 bases). Germline CDR1 and CDR2: DFQATT and SNEGSKA (reference sequence). The CDR3 covers 12 residues.

This clonotype was detected a few times. The V call is TRBV12-3 or TRBV12-4, the J call TRBJ2-5, with D possibly being TRBD2 (6 bases). The CDR3 is made up of 13 amino acids. V was shortened by 7 bases and J by 4 bases, with 13 bases between the two germline ends. CDR3 sequence: CASTRGRAETQYF. The CDR3 DNA is TGTGCCAGCACTCGGGGGAGAGCAGAGACCCAGTACTTC.

This clonotype was counted ten times or more. This chain joins TRBV5-1 and TRBJ2-3, with 8 bases matching TRBD2. The CDR3 totals 14 residues. V lost 2 bases to trimming and J lost 6 bases; unmatched junction nucleotides: 5. CDR1 and CDR2 from the germline V gene are SGHRS and YFSETQ. In DNA, the CDR3 is TGCGCCAGCAGCTTATGGAGCGGGAGTGATACGCAGTATTTT. It encodes CASSLWSGSDTQYF.

This clonotype was detected only a few times. As DNA, the CDR3 is TGTGCCACCAGTGAAAAGACCGGGGATCCCCGGCCCAATGAGCAGTTCTTC. Encoded protein: CATSEKTGDPRPNEQFF. The rearrangement links TRBV24-1 to TRBJ2-1, with a possible D match to TRBD2 (5 bases). The germline V gene encodes CDR1 KGHDR and CDR2 SFDVKD. V was trimmed by 4 bases and J by 6 bases, leaving 21 bases between them. The CDR3 contains 17 residues.

This clonotype came up a few times. The chain combines TRBV28 with TRBJ2-7; no clear D gene. Deletions cut 7 bases from V and 2 bases from J, with 15 bases between. The germline gives CDR1 MDHEN, CDR2 SYDVKM. This CDR3 contains 14 residues. CDR3 region: CASKSPLSPYEQYF. CDR3 nucleotides: TGTGCCAGCAAGTCCCCCCTCTCTCCCTACGAGCAGTACTTC.

This clonotype showed up just a few times. CDR3 residues: CASSSRVNRAGRYNEQFF. The CDR3 DNA sequence: TGTGCCAGCAGCTCGAGGGTAAACCGAGCGGGGCGCTACAATGAGCAGTTCTTC. The chain recombines TRBV7-6 with TRBJ2-1; 7 positions agree with TRBD2. The CDR3 covers 18 residues. Losses at the gene ends were 4 bases for V and 3 bases for J; bases not matched to a gene: 15. Germline values: CDR1 SGHVS, CDR2 FNYEAQ.